These 23 T cell receptor beta chains were sequenced from one sample in a study of blood T cell repertoires in COVID-19. The repertoire was sequenced with immunoSEQ multiplex PCR; TCRdb's copy has only in-frame clones and lacks some. Counted here are approximately 300,000 clones, around 92% occurring once; the ten biggest clones make up 1.8%. The sequencing input was peripheral blood. These receptors all stem from a woman aged 25-40 years with COVID-19, enrolled during active disease.

The rearrangement uses TRBV6-4 and TRBJ2-3; 7 bases agree with TRBD2. The V segment lost 8 bases and the J segment 0 bases; nucleotides outside the gene matches: 8. In germline, CDR1 is MRHNA, CDR2 SNTAGT. The length of the CDR3 is 15 residues. The CDR3 DNA reads TGTGCCAGCGCTTTCTCTAGCGGTAGCACAGATACGCAGTATTTT. Protein: CASAFSSGSTDTQYF.

V is TRBV5-4 and J is TRBJ1-1; D is uncertain. Trimming stripped 4 bases from V and 5 bases from J, with 21 bases between. CDR3 size: 16 residues. The germline V gene has CDR1 SGHNT and CDR2 YYREEE (reference sequence). The CDR3 loop is CASSPSTHSTGTEAFF. CDR3 sequence (DNA): TGTGCCAGCAGCCCTTCGACCCACTCTACGGGGACTGAAGCTTTCTTT.

This chain uses TRBV9 with TRBJ2-6; TRBD1 aligns across 7 bases. CDR3 size: 18 residues. Germline CDR1 reads SGDLS; CDR2 reads YYNGEE. V gave up 4 bases and J gave up 2 bases; unmatched junction bases: 12. CDR3: CASSPMGQPGAGANVLTF. CDR3 DNA sequence: TGTGCCAGCAGCCCAATGGGACAGCCAGGGGCTGGGGCCAACGTCCTGACTTTC.

V usage is TRBV5-6 and J usage is TRBJ2-7, with 11 bases fitting TRBD2. The CDR3 is 16 residues long. CDR1 is SGHDT, CDR2 YYEEEE, per germline. After removal of 3 bases from V and 5 bases from J, the junction contained 10 bases not matched to a gene. In nucleotides, the CDR3 is TGTGCCAGCAGCTGGAGACTAGCGGGGATTGGCCACGAGCAGTACTTC. Protein sequence: CASSWRLAGIGHEQYF.

A note on this clone: This same CDR3 is encoded by further DNA sequences in the sample. The chain is built from TRBV6-5 and TRBJ1-1, with D maybe TRBD1 (5 bases). CDR1 is MNHEY and CDR2 is SVGAGI in the germline V gene. CDR3 length equals 11 residues. V dropped 5 bases and J dropped 5 bases, with 6 bases sitting between them. This CDR3 is CASSPGTEAFF. CDR3 sequence (DNA): TGTGCCAGCAGTCCAGGGACTGAAGCTTTCTTT.

The chain recombines TRBV7-9 with TRBJ1-3, with a weak D call TRBD1 (5 bases). The CDR3 spans 13 residues. Germline values: CDR1 SEHNR, CDR2 FQNEAQ (reference sequence). Trimming left V 3 bases short and J 4 bases short, with 7 bases between. CDR3 nucleotides: TGTGCCAGCAGCTTGACAGTGGGAAACACCATATATTTT. Translating gives CASSLTVGNTIYF.

The genes are TRBV7-9 and TRBJ2-5; D unresolved. Germline CDR1 SEHNR, CDR2 FQNEAQ (reference sequence). The ends were cut back, 2 bases at V and 5 bases at J, with 12 bases in the middle. The CDR3 spans 14 residues. The CDR3 bases are TGTGCCAGCAGCTTATCGAGTGGTCGGGAGACCCAGTACTTC. Translated, it gives CASSLSSGRETQYF.

V and J are TRBV10-2 and TRBJ1-5; tentative D call: TRBD1 (6 bases). Trimming shortened V by 0 bases and J by 7 bases, and 13 bases separated the two germline ends. CDR1 and CDR2 from the germline V gene are WSHSY and SAAADI. The CDR3 length is 15 residues. The chain's CDR3 is CASSESGGVGQPQHF. In DNA, the CDR3 is TGCGCCAGCAGTGAGTCTGGGGGCGTAGGGCAGCCCCAGCATTTT.

The rearrangement uses TRBV10-3 and TRBJ1-6, with D possibly TRBD1 on 6 matching bases. The CDR3 is made up of 16 amino acids. V shed 6 bases and J shed 7 bases, with 19 bases lying between them. Germline CDR1 reads ENHRY; CDR2 reads SYGVKD. As DNA, the CDR3 is TGTGCCATCAGACCCGATGGGGGCGATAGAAATTCACCCCTCCACTTT. Its translation: CAIRPDGGDRNSPLHF.

This rearrangement joins TRBV6-2 or TRBV6-3 to TRBJ2-5; the match to TRBD1 covers 7 bases. In germline, CDR1 is MNHEY, CDR2 SVGEGT. This CDR3 has 14 amino acids. Losses at the gene ends were 4 bases for V and 2 bases for J; bases not matched to a gene: 4. The CDR3: CASSSYRGQETQYF. The CDR3 nucleotides read TGTGCCAGCAGTTCCTACAGGGGTCAAGAGACCCAGTACTTC.

The chain uses TRBV7-2 and TRBJ2-6, with no clear D. V was pared by 3 bases and J by 0 bases, with 9 bases between. The CDR3 has 16 residues. Germline lookup yields CDR1 SGHTA and CDR2 FQGNSA. The CDR3 sequence: CASSLAGSSGANVLTF. The CDR3, as DNA: TGTGCCAGCAGCTTGGCAGGAAGCTCTGGGGCCAACGTCCTGACTTTC.

The chain has TRBV11-2 and TRBJ2-1; 8 positions agree with TRBD1. The CDR3 spans 15 residues. CDR1 and CDR2 (germline): SGHAT, FQNNGV. Trimming removed 4 bases from V and 7 bases from J; junction bases left unmatched: 9. DNA of the CDR3: TGTGCCAGCAGCTCACCCGTCAGGGGGCTAAATGAGCAGTTCTTC. Translated, it gives CASSSPVRGLNEQFF.

The gene calls are TRBV5-1 and TRBJ2-7; 11 bases map to TRBD1. Germline V CDR1 and CDR2: SGHRS, YFSETQ. This CDR3 is 18 amino acids long. V lost 0 bases to trimming and J lost 7 bases; unmatched junction nucleotides: 15. The CDR3 here is CASSLDDTGQGALLEQYF. In nucleotides, the CDR3 is TGCGCCAGCAGCTTGGACGATACAGGACAGGGGGCGTTATTAGAGCAGTACTTC.

The chain joins TRBV7-9 to TRBJ2-1; D call uncertain. CDR1 and CDR2 (germline): SEHNR, FQNEAQ (reference sequence). Trimming left V 1 base short and J 5 bases short, with 3 bases between. This CDR3 region has 12 residues. CDR3 DNA: TGTGCCAGCAGCTTAGGGCACAATGAGCAGTTCTTC. The encoded protein is CASSLGHNEQFF.

CDR3 protein: CASSSTSSGYGYTF. CDR3 in DNA: TGTGCCAGCAGCTCCACATCATCAGGGTACGGCTACACCTTC. J is TRBJ1-2 and V is TRBV11-1; D may be TRBD1 (5 bases). V lost 4 bases, J lost 8 bases, and 17 bases lay in between. The CDR3 runs to 14 residues. The V gene's germline CDR1 is SGHAT and CDR2 FQDESV (reference sequence).

The chain recombines TRBV2 with TRBJ1-2; TRBD1 agrees at 7 bases. V gave up 6 bases and J gave up 0 bases; unmatched junction bases: 4. CDR1 and CDR2 from the germline V gene are SNHLY and FYNNEI. CDR3 length equals 14 residues. Here the CDR3 reads CASRGGEANYGYTF. In nucleotides, the CDR3 is TGTGCCAGCAGAGGGGGCGAAGCTAACTATGGCTACACCTTC.

This sequence joins TRBV7-9 and TRBJ1-5, with 7 bases identical to TRBD1. V dropped 5 bases and J dropped 7; count of bases not matched to a gene: 8. This CDR3 is built from 14 residues. Germline-derived CDR1 and CDR2 are SEHNR and FQNEAQ (reference sequence). For the CDR3, the DNA is TGTGCCAGCAGCACGACAGGGTCAGACCAGCCCCAGCATTTT. Protein product: CASSTTGSDQPQHF.

The chain uses TRBV11-1 and TRBJ2-5; maybe TRBD2 (5 bases). This CDR3 has 14 residues. From germline, CDR1 is SGHAT and CDR2 FQDESV (reference sequence). Trimming removed 2 bases from V and 2 bases from J, with 9 bases in between. The CDR3, as DNA: TGTGCCAGCAGCTTATATAGCGAACAAGAGACCCAGTACTTC. Its protein product is CASSLYSEQETQYF.

The gene calls are TRBV10-2 and TRBJ1-6; D possibly corresponds to TRBD1 (5 bases). Germline loops: CDR1 WSHSY, CDR2 SAAADI. V lost 0 bases, J lost 6 bases, and 6 bases lay in between. This CDR3 region has 14 residues. As DNA, the CDR3 is TGCGCCAGCAGTGAGTCGGGACTTAATTCACCCCTCCACTTT. Translation gives CASSESGLNSPLHF.

The rearrangement links TRBV18 to TRBJ1-3; a weak D match, TRBD1 (6 bases). Trimming took 6 bases from V and 2 from J, leaving 14 bases between them. Germline CDR1 is KGHSH and CDR2 is LQKENI. This CDR3 contains 15 residues. CDR3 sequence: CASSESGGPGNTIYF. The DNA of the CDR3 is TGTGCCAGCTCCGAAAGCGGGGGCCCTGGAAACACCATATATTTT.

This clone was picked up one time. V gene TRBV19 combines with J gene TRBJ1-6; 9 nucleotides line up with TRBD1. Per the germline V gene, CDR1 is LNHDA and CDR2 is SQIVND (reference sequence). With V trimmed by 4 bases and J by 10 bases, 8 bases remained unmatched. The CDR3 consists of 15 residues. This CDR3 is CASSTLGTGHSPLHF. The CDR3 region has the DNA TGTGCCAGTAGTACCCTCGGGACAGGGCACTCACCCCTCCACTTT.

The chain carries TRBV24-1 and TRBJ2-7, with a weak D call TRBD1 (6 bases). The CDR3 totals 16 residues. The V gene's germline CDR1 is KGHDR and CDR2 SFDVKD. V was trimmed by 2 bases and J by 5 bases, leaving 18 bases between them. The CDR3 region has the DNA TGTGCCACCAGTGATTATGGGGGCCCAGATCCTAACGAGCAGTACGTC. Translating it yields CATSDYGGPDPNEQYV.

The V and J genes are TRBV11-2 and TRBJ2-2; D unresolved. V shed 5 bases and J shed 6 bases, with 7 bases lying between them. Germline-derived CDR1 and CDR2 are SGHAT and FQNNGV. The CDR3 sequence is 12 residues long. Here the CDR3 reads CASSVSSGELFF. The CDR3 nucleotides are TGTGCCAGCAGCGTTTCGTCCGGGGAGCTGTTTTTT.